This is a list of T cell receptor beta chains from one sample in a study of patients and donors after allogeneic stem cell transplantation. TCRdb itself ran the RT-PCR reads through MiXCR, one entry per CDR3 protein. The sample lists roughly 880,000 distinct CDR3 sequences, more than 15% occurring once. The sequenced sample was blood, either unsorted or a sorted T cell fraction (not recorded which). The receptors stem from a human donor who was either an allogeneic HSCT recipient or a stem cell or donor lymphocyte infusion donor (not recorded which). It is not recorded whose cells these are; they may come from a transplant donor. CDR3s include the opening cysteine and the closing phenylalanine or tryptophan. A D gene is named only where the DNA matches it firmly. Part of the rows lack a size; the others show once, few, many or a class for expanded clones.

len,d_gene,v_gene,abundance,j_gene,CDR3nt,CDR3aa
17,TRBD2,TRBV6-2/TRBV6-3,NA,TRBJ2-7,TGTGCCAGCTCCATCCGGACTAGCGGGGCGACGTCCTACGAGCAGTACTTC,CASSIRTSGATSYEQYF
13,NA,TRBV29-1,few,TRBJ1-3,TGCAGCGCCGGACAGACCTCTGGAAACACCATATATTTT,CSAGQTSGNTIYF
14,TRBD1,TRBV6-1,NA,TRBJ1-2,TGTGCCAGCAGTCCACGACAGGGAAGTCAGGGCTACACCTTC,CASSPRQGSQGYTF
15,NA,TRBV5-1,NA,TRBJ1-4,TGCGCCAGCAGCTTGGATGGGGAGAGGAGGGAAAAACTGTTTTTT,CASSLDGERREKLFF
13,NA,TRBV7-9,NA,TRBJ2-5,TGTGCCAGCAGCCCCCACCCTAAAGAGACCCAGTACTTC,CASSPHPKETQYF
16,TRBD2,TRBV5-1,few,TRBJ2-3,TGCGCCAGCAGCTTGGCCGTAGCGGGGGGGCCAGATACGCAGTATTTT,CASSLAVAGGPDTQYF
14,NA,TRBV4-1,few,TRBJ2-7,TGCGCCAGCAGCCCCAGGGGAAAGTCCTACGAGCAGTACTTC,CASSPRGKSYEQYF
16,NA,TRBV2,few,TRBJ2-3,TGTGCCAGCAGCGGTCCCGGGACTGGGCCCTGGGATACGCAGTATTTT,CASSGPGTGPWDTQYF
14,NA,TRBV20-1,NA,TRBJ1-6,TGCAGTGCCGTCAGGAGCTCCTATAATTCACCCCTCCACTTT,CSAVRSSYNSPLHF
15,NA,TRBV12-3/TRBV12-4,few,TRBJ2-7,TGTGCCAGCAGCCCGCACGGATCCCCTTTATCCGAGCAGTACTTC,CASSPHGSPLSEQYF
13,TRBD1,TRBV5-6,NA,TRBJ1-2,TGTGCCACCAACCCAGGGACAGACTATGGCTACACCTTC,CATNPGTDYGYTF
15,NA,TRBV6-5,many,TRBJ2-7,TGTGCCAGCAGTTACGGCCGGGACATGTTCCTCGAGCAGTACTTC,CASSYGRDMFLEQYF
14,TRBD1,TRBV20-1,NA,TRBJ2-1,TGCAGTGCGCCCGGGACAGGGACGCGCAATGAGCAGTTCTTC,CSAPGTGTRNEQFF
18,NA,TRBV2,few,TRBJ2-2,TGTGCCAGCAGTGTCCCGCCTCCCCTAAGTGCGAACACCGGGGAGCTGTTTTTT,CASSVPPPLSANTGELFF
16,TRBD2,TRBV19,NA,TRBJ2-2,TGTGCCAGTAGCAATGGACTAGCGGGACCCTTCGGGGAGCTGTTTTTT,CASSNGLAGPFGELFF
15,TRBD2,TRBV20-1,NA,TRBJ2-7,TGCAGTGCTAGCCAATCGGGGGGACTGGACTACGAGCAGTACTTC,CSASQSGGLDYEQYF
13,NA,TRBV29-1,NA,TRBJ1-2,TGCAGCGTTGAGGTCAGACAACTAGGTGGCTACACCTTC,CSVEVRQLGGYTF
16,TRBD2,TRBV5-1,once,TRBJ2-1,TGCGCCAGCAGCGTAACGGGGGGGCAGATCTACAGTGAGCAGTTCTTC,CASSVTGGQIYSEQFF
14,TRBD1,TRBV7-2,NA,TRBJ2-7,TGTGCCAGCAGCTCGGGACAGCAACCCTACGAGCAGTACTTC,CASSSGQQPYEQYF
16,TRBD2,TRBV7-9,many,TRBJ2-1,TGTGCCAGCAGCCCAAGGACTAGCGGGAGGGTAAATGAGCAGTTCTTC,CASSPRTSGRVNEQFF
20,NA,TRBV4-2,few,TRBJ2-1,TGTGCCAGCAGCCAAGGCGATTTCGCGGTTGTGGGGGGTTCCTACAATGAGCAGTTCTTC,CASSQGDFAVVGGSYNEQFF